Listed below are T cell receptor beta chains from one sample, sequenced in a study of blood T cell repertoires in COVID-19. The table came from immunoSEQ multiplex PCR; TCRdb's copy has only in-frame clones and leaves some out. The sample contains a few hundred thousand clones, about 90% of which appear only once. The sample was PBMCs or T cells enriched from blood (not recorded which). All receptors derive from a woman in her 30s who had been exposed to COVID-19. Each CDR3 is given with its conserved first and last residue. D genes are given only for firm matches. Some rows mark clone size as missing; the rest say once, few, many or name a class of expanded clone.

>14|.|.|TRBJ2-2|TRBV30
CAWSVGGYTGELFF
TGTGCCTGGAGTGTCGGGGGTTACACCGGGGAGCTGTTTTTT
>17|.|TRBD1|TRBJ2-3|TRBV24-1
CATSDNLWTGDTDTQYF
TGTGCCACCAGTGACAACCTATGGACAGGGGATACAGATACGCAGTATTTT
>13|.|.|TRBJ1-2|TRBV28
CASSAHREHGYTF
TGTGCCAGCAGTGCACACAGGGAGCATGGCTACACCTTC
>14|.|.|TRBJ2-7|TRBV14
CASSHRGRFYEQYF
TGTGCCAGCAGCCACAGGGGCAGATTCTACGAGCAGTACTTC
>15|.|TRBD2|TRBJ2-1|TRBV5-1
CASSLDASGVNEQFF
TGCGCCAGCAGCTTGGATGCTAGCGGGGTAAATGAGCAGTTCTTC
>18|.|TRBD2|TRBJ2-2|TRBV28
CASSPLAGGGSGTGELFF
TGTGCCAGCAGTCCACTAGCGGGAGGGGGGTCGGGCACCGGGGAGCTGTTTTTT
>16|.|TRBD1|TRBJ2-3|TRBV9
CASSSRDRGRTDTQYF
TGTGCCAGCAGCAGCCGGGACAGGGGGCGCACAGATACGCAGTATTTT
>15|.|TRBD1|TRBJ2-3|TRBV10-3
CAISSDRGPTDTQYF
TGTGCCATCAGTAGTGACAGGGGCCCCACAGATACGCAGTATTTT
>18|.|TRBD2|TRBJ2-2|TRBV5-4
CASSPPGLAGLNTGELFF
TGTGCCAGCAGCCCGCCGGGACTAGCGGGTTTGAACACCGGGGAGCTGTTTTTT
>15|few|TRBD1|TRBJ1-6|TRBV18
CASSPGQSNNSPLHF
TGTGCCAGCTCACCGGGACAGTCCAATAATTCACCCCTCCACTTT
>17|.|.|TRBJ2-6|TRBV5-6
CASSWFRGSSGANVLTF
TGTGCCAGCAGCTGGTTCAGGGGTTCTTCTGGGGCCAACGTCCTGACTTTC
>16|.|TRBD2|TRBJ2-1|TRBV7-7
CASSLEAPGGSDEQFF
TGTGCCAGCAGCTTAGAGGCCCCGGGGGGGTCGGATGAGCAGTTCTTC
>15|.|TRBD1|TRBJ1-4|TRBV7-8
CASRKPGQGNEKLFF
TGTGCCAGCAGAAAACCGGGACAGGGTAATGAAAAACTGTTTTTT
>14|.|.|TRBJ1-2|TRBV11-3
CASSAAYGGYGYTF
TGTGCCAGCAGCGCGGCCTATGGAGGGTATGGCTACACCTTC
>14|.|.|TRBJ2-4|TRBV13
CASSPGRAKNIQYF
TGTGCCAGCAGCCCCGGGAGAGCCAAAAACATTCAGTACTTC